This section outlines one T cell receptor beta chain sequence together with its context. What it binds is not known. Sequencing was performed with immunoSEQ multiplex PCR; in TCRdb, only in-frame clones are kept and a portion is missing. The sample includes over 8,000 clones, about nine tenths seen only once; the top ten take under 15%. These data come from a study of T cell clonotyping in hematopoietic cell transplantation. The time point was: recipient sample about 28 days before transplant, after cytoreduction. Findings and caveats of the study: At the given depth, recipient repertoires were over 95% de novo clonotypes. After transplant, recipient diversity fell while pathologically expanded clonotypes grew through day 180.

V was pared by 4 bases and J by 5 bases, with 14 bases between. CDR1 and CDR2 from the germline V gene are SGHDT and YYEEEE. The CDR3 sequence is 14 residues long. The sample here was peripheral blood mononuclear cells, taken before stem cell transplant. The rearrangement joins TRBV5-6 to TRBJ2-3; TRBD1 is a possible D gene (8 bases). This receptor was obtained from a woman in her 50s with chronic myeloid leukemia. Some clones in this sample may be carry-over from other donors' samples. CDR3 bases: TGTGCCAGCAGCCAGGACAGGGAGGGAGATACGCAGTATTTT. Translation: CASSQDREGDTQYF.